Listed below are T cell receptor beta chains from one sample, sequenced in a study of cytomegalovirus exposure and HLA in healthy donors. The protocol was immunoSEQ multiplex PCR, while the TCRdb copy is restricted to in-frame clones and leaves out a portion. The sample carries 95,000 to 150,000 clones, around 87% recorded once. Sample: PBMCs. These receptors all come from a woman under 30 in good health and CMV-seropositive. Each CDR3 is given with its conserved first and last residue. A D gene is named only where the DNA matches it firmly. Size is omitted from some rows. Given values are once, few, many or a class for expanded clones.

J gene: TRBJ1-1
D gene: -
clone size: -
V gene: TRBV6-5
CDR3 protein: CASSPDSYEAFF
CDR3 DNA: TGTGCCAGCAGCCCGGACAGCTATGAAGCTTTCTTT

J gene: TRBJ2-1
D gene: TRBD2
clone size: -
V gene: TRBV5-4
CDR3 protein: CASSRPSGGPEGEQFF
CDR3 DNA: TGTGCCAGCAGCCGACCTAGCGGGGGGCCCGAGGGTGAGCAGTTCTTC

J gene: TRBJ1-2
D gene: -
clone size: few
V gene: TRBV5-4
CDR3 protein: CASSGERGNYGYTF
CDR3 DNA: TGTGCCAGCAGCGGGGAAAGAGGGAACTATGGCTACACCTTC

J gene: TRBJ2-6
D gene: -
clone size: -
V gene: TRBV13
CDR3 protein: CASSLVGAPGANVLTF
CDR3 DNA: TGTGCCAGCAGCTTAGTAGGGGCTCCAGGGGCCAACGTCCTGACTTTC

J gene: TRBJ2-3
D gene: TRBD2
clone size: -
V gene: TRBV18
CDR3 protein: CASSRGSGGSGTQYF
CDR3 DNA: TGTGCCAGCTCCCGAGGCAGCGGGGGTTCTGGTACGCAGTATTTT

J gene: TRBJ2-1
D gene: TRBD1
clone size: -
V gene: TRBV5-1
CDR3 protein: CASSLGDRGSYNEQFF
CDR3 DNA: TGCGCCAGCAGCTTGGGGGACAGGGGGTCCTACAATGAGCAGTTCTTC

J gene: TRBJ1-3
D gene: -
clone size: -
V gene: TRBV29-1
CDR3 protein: CSVNYRDSGNTIYF
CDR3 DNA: TGCAGCGTGAACTACAGGGATTCGGGAAACACCATATATTTT

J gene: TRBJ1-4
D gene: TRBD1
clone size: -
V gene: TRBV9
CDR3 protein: CASSAGTASTNEKLFF
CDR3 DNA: TGTGCCAGCAGCGCCGGGACAGCTTCAACTAATGAAAAACTGTTTTTT

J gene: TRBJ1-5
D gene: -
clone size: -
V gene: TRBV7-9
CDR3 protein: CASSLGGGNQPQHF
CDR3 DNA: TGTGCCAGCAGCTTAGGGGGGGGCAATCAGCCCCAGCATTTT

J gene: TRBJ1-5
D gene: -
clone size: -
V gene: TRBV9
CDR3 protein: CASSVDPAGNQPQHF
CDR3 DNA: TGTGCCAGCAGCGTAGATCCCGCAGGCAATCAGCCCCAGCATTTT

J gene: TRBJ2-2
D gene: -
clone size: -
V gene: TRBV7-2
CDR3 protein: CASSLGLAWHGELFF
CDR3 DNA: TGTGCCAGCAGCTTAGGTCTAGCGTGGCACGGGGAGCTGTTTTTT

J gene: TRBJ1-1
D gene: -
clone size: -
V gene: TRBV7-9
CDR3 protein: CASSLVRGKGETEAFF
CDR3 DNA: TGTGCCAGCAGCTTAGTAAGGGGGAAGGGTGAGACTGAAGCTTTCTTT

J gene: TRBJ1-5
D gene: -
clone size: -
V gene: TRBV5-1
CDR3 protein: CASSLDGYSNQPQHF
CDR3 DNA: TGCGCCAGCAGCTTGGACGGTTATAGCAATCAGCCCCAGCATTTT

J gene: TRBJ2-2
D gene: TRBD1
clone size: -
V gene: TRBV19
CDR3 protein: CASSLRGQGAFAGELFF
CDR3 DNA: TGTGCCAGTAGTCTCAGGGGACAGGGGGCATTCGCCGGGGAGCTGTTTTTT

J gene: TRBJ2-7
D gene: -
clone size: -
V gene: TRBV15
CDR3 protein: CATSREGGTYEQYF
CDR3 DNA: TGTGCCACCAGCAGAGAGGGGGGTACCTACGAGCAGTACTTC

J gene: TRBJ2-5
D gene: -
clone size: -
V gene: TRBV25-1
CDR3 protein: CASSKETQYF
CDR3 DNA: TGTGCCAGCAGCAAAGAGACCCAGTACTTC

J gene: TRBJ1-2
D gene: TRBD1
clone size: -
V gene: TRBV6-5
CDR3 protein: CASNPGQGNYGYTF
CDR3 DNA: TGTGCCAGCAACCCGGGACAGGGTAACTATGGCTACACCTTC

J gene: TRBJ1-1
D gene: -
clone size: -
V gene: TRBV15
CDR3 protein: CATSRALPGAQNTEAFF
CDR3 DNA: TGTGCCACCAGCAGAGCTTTGCCAGGGGCTCAGAACACTGAAGCTTTCTTT

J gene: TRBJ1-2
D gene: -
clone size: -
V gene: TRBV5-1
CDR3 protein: CASSFSKDYGYTF
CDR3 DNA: TGCGCCAGCAGCTTCAGTAAAGACTATGGCTACACCTTC

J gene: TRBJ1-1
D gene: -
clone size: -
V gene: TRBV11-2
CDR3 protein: CASSLGQAAEAFF
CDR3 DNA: TGTGCCAGCAGCTTAGGACAGGCCGCTGAAGCTTTCTTT

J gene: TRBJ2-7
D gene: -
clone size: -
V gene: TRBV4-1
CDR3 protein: CASSQLQGIYEQYF
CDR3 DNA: TGCGCCAGCAGCCAACTTCAGGGAATCTACGAGCAGTACTTC

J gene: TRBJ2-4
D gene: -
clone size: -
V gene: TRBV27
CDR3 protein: CATEPDFDGFAIETKNIQYF
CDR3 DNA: TGTGCCACCGAACCCGACTTTGACGGGTTCGCGATCGAGACCAAAAACATTCAGTACTTC

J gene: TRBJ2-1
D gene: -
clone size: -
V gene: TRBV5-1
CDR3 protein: CASSLVGSPTYNEQFF
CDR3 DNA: TGCGCCAGCAGCTTGGTAGGTAGCCCTACCTACAATGAGCAGTTCTTC

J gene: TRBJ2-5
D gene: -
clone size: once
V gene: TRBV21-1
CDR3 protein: CASSKRNTQEEETQYF
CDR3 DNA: TGTGCCAGCAGCAAAAGGAACACCCAGGAGGAAGAGACCCAGTACTTC

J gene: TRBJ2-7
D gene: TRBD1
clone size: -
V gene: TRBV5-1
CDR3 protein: CASSLEGQNYEQYF
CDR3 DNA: TGCGCCAGCAGCTTGGAGGGACAGAACTACGAGCAGTACTTC

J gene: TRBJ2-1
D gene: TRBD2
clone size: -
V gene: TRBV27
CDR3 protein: CASSTLAGGGYNEQFF
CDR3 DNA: TGTGCCAGCAGCACCTTAGCGGGAGGTGGCTACAATGAGCAGTTCTTC

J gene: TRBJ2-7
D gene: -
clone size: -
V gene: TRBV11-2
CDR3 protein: CASSLDLPGTYEQYF
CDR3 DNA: TGTGCCAGCAGCTTAGATCTGCCAGGTACCTACGAGCAGTACTTC

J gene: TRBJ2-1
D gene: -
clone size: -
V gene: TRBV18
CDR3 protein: CASSPLSGTYNEQFF
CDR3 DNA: TGTGCCAGCTCACCCCTTTCAGGGACCTACAATGAGCAGTTCTTC

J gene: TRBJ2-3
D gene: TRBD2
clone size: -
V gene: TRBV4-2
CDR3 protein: CASSPTSGGATDTQYF
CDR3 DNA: TGTGCCAGCAGTCCGACTAGCGGGGGGGCCACAGATACGCAGTATTTT

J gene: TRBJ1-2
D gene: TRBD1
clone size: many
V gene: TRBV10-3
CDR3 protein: CAISDRDRGYGYTF
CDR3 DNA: TGTGCCATCAGTGACCGTGACAGGGGCTATGGCTACACCTTC

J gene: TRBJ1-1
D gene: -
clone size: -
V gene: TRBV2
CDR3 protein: CASSASNTEAFF
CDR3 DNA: TGTGCCAGCAGTGCGTCGAACACTGAAGCTTTCTTT

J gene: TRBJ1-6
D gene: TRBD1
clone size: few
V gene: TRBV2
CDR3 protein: CASSLRDRNSPLHF
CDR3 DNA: TGTGCCAGCAGTCTCCGGGACAGGAATTCACCCCTCCACTTT

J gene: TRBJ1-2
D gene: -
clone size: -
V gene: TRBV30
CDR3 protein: CAWSVRHPQYGYTF
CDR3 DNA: TGTGCCTGGAGTGTAAGACATCCTCAATATGGCTACACCTTC

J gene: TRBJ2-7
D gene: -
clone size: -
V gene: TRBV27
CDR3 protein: CASTGRDSTYEQYF
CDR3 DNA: TGTGCCAGCACCGGCCGGGATTCCACCTACGAGCAGTACTTC

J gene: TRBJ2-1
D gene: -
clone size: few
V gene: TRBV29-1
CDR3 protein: CSVEGGLGEQFF
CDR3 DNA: TGCAGCGTTGAGGGCGGGTTAGGTGAGCAGTTCTTC

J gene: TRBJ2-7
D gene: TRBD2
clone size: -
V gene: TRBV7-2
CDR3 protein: CASSFQYRLAGSYEQYF
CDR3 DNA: TGTGCCAGCAGCTTCCAGTATCGACTAGCGGGTTCCTACGAGCAGTACTTC

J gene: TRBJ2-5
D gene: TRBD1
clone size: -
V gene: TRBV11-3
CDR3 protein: CASSLETGVQETQYF
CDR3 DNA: TGTGCCAGCAGCTTAGAAACAGGGGTACAAGAGACCCAGTACTTC

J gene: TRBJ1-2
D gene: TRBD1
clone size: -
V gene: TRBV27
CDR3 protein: CASSLFPGQNYGYTF
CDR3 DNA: TGTGCCAGCAGTTTATTCCCGGGACAGAACTATGGCTACACCTTC

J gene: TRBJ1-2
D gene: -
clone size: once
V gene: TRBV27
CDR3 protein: CASSLSWAGQIHGYTF
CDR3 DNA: TGTGCCAGCAGTTTATCGTGGGCAGGGCAGATTCATGGCTACACCTTC

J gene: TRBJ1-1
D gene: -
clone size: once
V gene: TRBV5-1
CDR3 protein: CASSLVRNTEAFF
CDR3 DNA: TGCGCCAGCAGCTTGGTTCGGAACACTGAAGCTTTCTTT

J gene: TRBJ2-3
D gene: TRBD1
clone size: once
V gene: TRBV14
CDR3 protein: CASSRRQGESQYF
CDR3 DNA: TGTGCCAGCAGTCGTCGACAGGGCGAGTCGCAGTATTTT

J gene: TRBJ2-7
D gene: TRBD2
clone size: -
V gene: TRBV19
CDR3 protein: CASSVSSGRPYF
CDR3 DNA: TGTGCCAGTAGTGTGTCTAGCGGGAGACCGTACTTC

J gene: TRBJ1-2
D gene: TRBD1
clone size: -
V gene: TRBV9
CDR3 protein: CASSPGQGNYGYTF
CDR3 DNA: TGTGCCAGCAGCCCCGGACAGGGTAACTATGGCTACACCTTC

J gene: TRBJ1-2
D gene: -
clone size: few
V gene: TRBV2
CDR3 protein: CASSEGRSLAGYTF
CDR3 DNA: TGTGCCAGCAGTGAGGGCAGGTCCCTAGCGGGCTACACCTTC

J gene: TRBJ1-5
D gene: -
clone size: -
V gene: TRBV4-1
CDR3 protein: CASSQVGWGPGSNQPQHF
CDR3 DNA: TGCGCCAGCAGCCAAGTTGGCTGGGGGCCTGGGAGCAATCAGCCCCAGCATTTT

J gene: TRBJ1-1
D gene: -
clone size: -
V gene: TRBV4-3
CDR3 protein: CASSQGPGVEAFF
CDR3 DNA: TGCGCCAGCAGCCAAGGGCCGGGAGTTGAAGCTTTCTTT

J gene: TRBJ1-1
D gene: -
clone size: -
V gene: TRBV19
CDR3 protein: CASRQGIGYTEAFF
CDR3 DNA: TGTGCCAGTAGACAGGGAATCGGTTACACTGAAGCTTTCTTT